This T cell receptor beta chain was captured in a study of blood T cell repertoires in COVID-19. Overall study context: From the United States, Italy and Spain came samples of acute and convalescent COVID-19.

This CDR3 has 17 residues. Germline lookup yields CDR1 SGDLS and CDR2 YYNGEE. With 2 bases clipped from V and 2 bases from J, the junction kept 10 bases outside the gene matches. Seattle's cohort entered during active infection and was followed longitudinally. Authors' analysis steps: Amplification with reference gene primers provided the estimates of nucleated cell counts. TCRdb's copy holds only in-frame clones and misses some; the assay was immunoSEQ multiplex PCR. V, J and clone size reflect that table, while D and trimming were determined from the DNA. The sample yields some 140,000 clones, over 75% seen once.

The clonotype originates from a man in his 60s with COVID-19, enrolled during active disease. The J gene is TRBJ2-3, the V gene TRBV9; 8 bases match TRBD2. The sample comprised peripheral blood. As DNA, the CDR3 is TGTGCCAGCAGCGTCGTCCCCGTAGCGGGGCTCACAGATACGCAGTATTTT. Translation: CASSVVPVAGLTDTQYF. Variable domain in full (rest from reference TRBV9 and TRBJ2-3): DSGVTQTPKHLITATGQRVTLRCSPRSGDLSVYWYQQSLDQGLQFLIQYYNGEERAKGNILERFSAQQFPDLHSELNLSSLELGDSALYFCASSVVPVAGLTDTQYFGPGTRLTVL.